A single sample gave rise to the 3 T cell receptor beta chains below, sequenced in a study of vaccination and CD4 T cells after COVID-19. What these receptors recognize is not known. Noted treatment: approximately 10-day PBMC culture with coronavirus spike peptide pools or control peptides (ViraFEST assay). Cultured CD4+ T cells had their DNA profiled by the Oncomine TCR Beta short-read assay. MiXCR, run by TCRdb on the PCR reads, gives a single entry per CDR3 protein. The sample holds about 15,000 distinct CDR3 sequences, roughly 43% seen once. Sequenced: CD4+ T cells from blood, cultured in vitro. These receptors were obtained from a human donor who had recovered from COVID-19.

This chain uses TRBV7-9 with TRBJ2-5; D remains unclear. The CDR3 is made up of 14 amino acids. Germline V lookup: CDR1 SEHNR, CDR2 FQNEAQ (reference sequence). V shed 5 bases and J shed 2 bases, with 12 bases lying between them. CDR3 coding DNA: TGTGCCAGCAGCCCCCCGGCTAGTCAAGAGACCCAGTACTTC. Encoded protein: CASSPPASQETQYF.

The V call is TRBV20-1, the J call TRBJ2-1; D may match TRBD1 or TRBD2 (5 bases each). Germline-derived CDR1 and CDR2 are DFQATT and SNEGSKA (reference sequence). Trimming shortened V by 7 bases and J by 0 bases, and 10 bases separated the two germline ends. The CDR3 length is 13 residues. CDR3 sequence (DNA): TGCAGTGGACTCGGGGCCTCCTACAATGAGCAGTTCTTC. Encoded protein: CSGLGASYNEQFF.

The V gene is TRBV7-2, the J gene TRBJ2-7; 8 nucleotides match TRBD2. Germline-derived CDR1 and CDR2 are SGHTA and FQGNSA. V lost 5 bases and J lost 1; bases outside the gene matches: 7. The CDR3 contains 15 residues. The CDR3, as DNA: TGTGCCAGCAGCCCCACTAGCGGCTATTCCTACGAGCAGTACTTC. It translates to CASSPTSGYSYEQYF.